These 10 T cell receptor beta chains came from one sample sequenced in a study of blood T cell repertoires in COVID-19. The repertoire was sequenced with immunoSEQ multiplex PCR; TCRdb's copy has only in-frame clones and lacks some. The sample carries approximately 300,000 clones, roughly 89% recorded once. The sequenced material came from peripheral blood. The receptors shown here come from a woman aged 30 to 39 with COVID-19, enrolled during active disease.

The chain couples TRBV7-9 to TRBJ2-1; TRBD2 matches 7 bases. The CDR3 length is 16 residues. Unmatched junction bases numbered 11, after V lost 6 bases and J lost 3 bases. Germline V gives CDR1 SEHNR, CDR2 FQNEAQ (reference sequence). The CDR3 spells CASSPGVAGHYNEQFF. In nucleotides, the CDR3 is TGTGCCAGCAGTCCTGGGGTAGCGGGTCACTACAATGAGCAGTTCTTC.

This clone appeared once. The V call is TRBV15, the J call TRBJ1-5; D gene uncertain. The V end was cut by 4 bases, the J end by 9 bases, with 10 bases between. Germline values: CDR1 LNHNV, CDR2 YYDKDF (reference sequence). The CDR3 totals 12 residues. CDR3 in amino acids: CATSTRLGPQHF. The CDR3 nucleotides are TGTGCCACCAGCACGAGACTTGGGCCCCAGCATTTT.

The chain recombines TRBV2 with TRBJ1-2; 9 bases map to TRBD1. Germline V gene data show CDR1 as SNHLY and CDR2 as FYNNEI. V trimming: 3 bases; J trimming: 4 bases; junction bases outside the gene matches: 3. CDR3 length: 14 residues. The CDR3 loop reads CASSDPTGGYGYTF. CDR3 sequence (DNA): TGTGCCAGCAGTGACCCGACAGGGGGCTATGGCTACACCTTC.

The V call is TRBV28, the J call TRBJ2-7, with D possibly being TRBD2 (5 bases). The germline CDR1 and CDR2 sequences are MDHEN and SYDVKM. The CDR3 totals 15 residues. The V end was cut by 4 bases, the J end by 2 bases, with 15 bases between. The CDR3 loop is CASSSMRAETYEQYV. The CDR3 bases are TGTGCCAGCAGTTCGATGAGGGCAGAAACCTACGAGCAGTACGTC.

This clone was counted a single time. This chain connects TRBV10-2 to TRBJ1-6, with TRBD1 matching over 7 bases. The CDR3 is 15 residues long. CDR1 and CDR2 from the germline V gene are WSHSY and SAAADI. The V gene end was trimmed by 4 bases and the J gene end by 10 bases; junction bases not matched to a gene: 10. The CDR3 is CASSGQGPLGSPLHF. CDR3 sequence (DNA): TGCGCCAGCAGTGGACAGGGCCCTTTAGGGTCACCCCTCCACTTT.

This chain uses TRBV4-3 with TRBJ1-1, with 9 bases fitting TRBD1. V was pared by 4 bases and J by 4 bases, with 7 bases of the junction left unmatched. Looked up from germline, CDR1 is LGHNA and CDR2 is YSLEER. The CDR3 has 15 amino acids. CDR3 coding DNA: TGCGCCAGCAGCCTAGACAGGGGGACGGGCACTGAAGCTTTCTTT. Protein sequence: CASSLDRGTGTEAFF.

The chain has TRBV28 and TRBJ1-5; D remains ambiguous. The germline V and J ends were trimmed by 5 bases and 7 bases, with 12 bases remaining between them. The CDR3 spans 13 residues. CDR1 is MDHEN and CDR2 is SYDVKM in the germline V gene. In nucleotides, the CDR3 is TGTGCCAGCAGTCTCGGGGTACAGCAGCCCCAGCATTTT. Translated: CASSLGVQQPQHF.

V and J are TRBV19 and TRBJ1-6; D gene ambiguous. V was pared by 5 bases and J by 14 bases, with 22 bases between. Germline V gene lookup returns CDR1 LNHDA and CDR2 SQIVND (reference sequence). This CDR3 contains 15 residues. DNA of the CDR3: TGTGCCAGTAGTTCCACTATGGACGAAAGAGCGGCCCTCCACTTT. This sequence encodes CASSSTMDERAALHF.

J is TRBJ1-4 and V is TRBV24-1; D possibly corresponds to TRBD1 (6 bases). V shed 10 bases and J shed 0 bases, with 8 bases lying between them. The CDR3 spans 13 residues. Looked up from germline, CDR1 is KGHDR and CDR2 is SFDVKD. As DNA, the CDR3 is TGTGCCACTCAGGGGACAACTAATGAAAAACTGTTTTTT. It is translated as CATQGTTNEKLFF.

Here the CDR3 DNA reads TGTGCCAGCAGCGTAGGTCGACGAGGGTTCACTGAAGCTTTCTTT. It codes for CASSVGRRGFTEAFF. V and J are TRBV9 and TRBJ1-1; D not certain. This CDR3 has 15 amino acids. Trimming removed 0 bases from V and 4 bases from J, with 13 bases in between. Germline V CDR1 and CDR2: SGDLS, YYNGEE.